The 30 T cell receptor beta chains in this list originate from one sample, sequenced in a study of T cells after yellow fever vaccination. A single record per CDR3 protein comes from TCRdb applying MiXCR to the 5' RACE reads. The sample contains 300,000 to 400,000 distinct CDR3 sequences, roughly 8.7% of which appear only once. Sequencing was performed on PBMCs, taken on the day of the first yellow fever vaccination. These TCRs come from a man between 18 and 29 years old who received the YFV17D yellow fever vaccine.

This sequence joins TRBV15 and TRBJ1-3; D may be TRBD1 (5 bases). V was cut by 4 bases and J by 4 bases, with 17 bases left in between. CDR3 length: 16 residues. Germline V gene lookup returns CDR1 LNHNV and CDR2 YYDKDF (reference sequence). DNA of the CDR3: TGTGCCACCAGCAACCCTTCATCGGGGCCGGGAAACACCATATATTTT. Translated: CATSNPSSGPGNTIYF.

This rearrangement joins TRBV7-2 to TRBJ2-1; D remains unclear. The ends were cut back, 3 bases at V and 3 bases at J, with 6 bases in the middle. The CDR3 spans 13 residues. Germline loops: CDR1 SGHTA, CDR2 FQGNSA. The CDR3 sequence is CASSFPIYNEQFF. The CDR3 DNA reads as TGTGCCAGCAGCTTTCCGATCTACAATGAGCAGTTCTTC.

This clonotype was seen many times. The chain joins TRBV5-1 to TRBJ2-3, with 9 positions matching TRBD1. V shed 7 bases and J 3 bases; nucleotides not matched to a gene: 9. CDR3 length: 15 amino acids. CDR1 is SGHRS and CDR2 is YFSETQ in the germline V gene. The CDR3 loop is CASGYRDRVTDTQYF. The CDR3 nucleotides are TGCGCCAGCGGCTACAGGGACAGGGTAACAGATACGCAGTATTTT.

This clonotype was detected a few times. The chain uses TRBV7-9 and TRBJ1-3; no clear D gene. Germline CDR1 is SEHNR and CDR2 is FQNEAQ (reference sequence). CDR3 length: 16 residues. The ends were cut back, 2 bases at V and 4 bases at J, with 15 bases in the middle. Here the CDR3 reads CASSLRVYTLGNTIYF. CDR3 coding DNA: TGTGCCAGCAGCTTAAGGGTTTATACCCTAGGAAACACCATATATTTT.

This clonotype showed up just a few times. This chain links TRBV20-1 with TRBJ2-7; 9 nucleotides line up with TRBD1. CDR3 length: 14 amino acids. The germline V gene has CDR1 DFQATT and CDR2 SNEGSKA (reference sequence). Unmatched junction bases numbered 7, after V lost 2 bases and J lost 5 bases. CDR3 sequence reads: CSARRGQGSNEQYF. The DNA of the CDR3 is TGCAGTGCTAGAAGGGGACAGGGCAGCAACGAGCAGTACTTC.

The DNA for the CDR3 is TGTGCCAGCAGCGTAGGCCCCGGACAGGGAGTAACTGAAGCTTTCTTT. Encoded protein: CASSVGPGQGVTEAFF. V gene TRBV9 combines with J gene TRBJ1-1; 8 nucleotides match TRBD1. The CDR3 loop spans 16 amino acids. CDR1 and CDR2 (germline): SGDLS, YYNGEE. V trimming: 0 bases; J trimming: 5 bases; junction bases outside the gene matches: 9. The full variable domain, its missing parts supplied by reference TRBV9 and TRBJ1-1, is DSGVTQTPKHLITATGQRVTLRCSPRSGDLSVYWYQQSLDQGLQFLIQYYNGEERAKGNILERFSAQQFPDLHSELNLSSLELGDSALYFCASSVGPGQGVTEAFFGQGTRLTVV.

This chain uses TRBV7-9 with TRBJ1-1; TRBD1 matches 7 bases. CDR1 and CDR2 (germline): SEHNR, FQNEAQ (reference sequence). This CDR3 region has 14 residues. The V gene end was trimmed by 3 bases and the J gene end by 0 bases; junction bases not matched to a gene: 1. CDR3 in DNA: TGTGCCAGCAGCTTCGGACAGGTGAACACTGAAGCTTTCTTT. Its translation: CASSFGQVNTEAFF.

This clonotype has ten or more counts. The genes are TRBV6-1 and TRBJ1-2, with D tentatively TRBD1 (5 bases). The CDR3 totals 14 residues. Trimming removed 6 bases from V and 2 bases from J, with 13 bases in between. Germline values: CDR1 MNHNS, CDR2 SASEGT. DNA for the CDR3: TGTGCCAGCAGCCACCGACAGCCAAACTATGGCTACACCTTC. Protein product: CASSHRQPNYGYTF.

The V call is TRBV7-8, the J call TRBJ2-7; 9 positions match TRBD1. The junction had 2 bases not matched to a gene; V was cut back by 2 bases and J by 0 bases. CDR1 and CDR2 from the germline V gene are SGHVS and FQNEAQ. CDR3 length: 15 residues. In DNA form, the CDR3 reads TGTGCCAGCAGCTTACGGACAGGGGACTCCTACGAGCAGTACTTC. It specifies CASSLRTGDSYEQYF.

This clonotype was recorded a few times. The CDR3 is CASSLGTKLAKNIQYF. CDR3 coding DNA: TGTGCCAGCAGCTTAGGGACTAAACTAGCCAAAAACATTCAGTACTTC. The chain recombines TRBV5-4 with TRBJ2-4, with 7 bases fitting TRBD2. Germline loops: CDR1 SGHNT, CDR2 YYREEE (reference sequence). The V gene end was trimmed by 2 bases and the J gene end by 0 bases; junction bases not matched to a gene: 5. The CDR3 contains 16 residues.

The rearrangement links TRBV5-1 to TRBJ1-1; D is unresolved. V gave up 7 bases and J gave up 1 base, with 8 bases separating them. This CDR3 region has 12 residues. Germline V gene data show CDR1 as SGHRS and CDR2 as YFSETQ. The CDR3 DNA reads as TGCGCCAGCGCGGCGAGGAACACTGAAGCTTTCTTT. It yields the protein CASAARNTEAFF. Combining the CDR3 with reference TRBV5-1 and TRBJ1-1 gives the whole variable domain KAGVTQTPRYLIKTRGQQVTLSCSPISGHRSVSWYQQTPGQGLQFLFEYFSETQRNKGNFPGRFSGRQFSNSRSEMNVSTLELGDSALYLCASAARNTEAFFGQGTRLTVV.

This clonotype was counted many times. The chain combines TRBV7-8 with TRBJ2-3; 12 bases align to TRBD2. The CDR3 is 19 amino acids. Losses at the gene ends were 5 bases for V and 7 bases for J; bases not matched to a gene: 19. The V gene's germline CDR1 is SGHVS and CDR2 FQNEAQ. The CDR3 nucleotides read TGTGCCAGCAGCCAAGGACAGGACCAAAGGGGACTAGCGGGCAATACGCAGTATTTT. It yields the protein CASSQGQDQRGLAGNTQYF.

This clonotype has only a few counts. CDR3 sequence reads: CSARDTRWAFF. The CDR3 nucleotides read TGCAGTGCTAGAGATACCCGGTGGGCTTTCTTT. The rearrangement joins TRBV20-1 to TRBJ1-1; D remains unclear. Trimming removed 0 bases at V and 11 bases at J, with 10 bases between. CDR1 and CDR2 (germline): DFQATT, SNEGSKA (reference sequence). The CDR3 runs 11 residues.

This clonotype showed up just a few times. The chain joins TRBV6-5 to TRBJ1-2; 8 bases are shared with TRBD1. The CDR3 has 16 residues. V shed 6 bases and J 0 bases; nucleotides not matched to a gene: 9. Germline V gene sequence: CDR1 MNHEY, CDR2 SVGAGI. CDR3 nucleotides: TGTGCCAGCAGGTCGACAGGGGCCCTAGCTAACTATGGCTACACCTTC. It encodes CASRSTGALANYGYTF.

In this sample, this clonotype turned up once. The junction does not match germline at one end; this may be a read error. The rearrangement joins TRBV5-1 to TRBJ2-5, with D perhaps TRBD1 or TRBD2 (5 bases each). Germline lookup yields CDR1 SGHRS and CDR2 YFSETQ. This CDR3 region has 16 residues. The DNA for the CDR3 is TGCACCAGCAGCACCCGACCCTGGGACGTCCAAGAGACCCAGTACTTC. Translation gives CTSSTRPWDVQETQYF.

At least ten counts were recorded for this clonotype. The CDR3 protein is CASSLTSGYQETQYF. Written as DNA, the CDR3 is TGTGCCAGCAGTTTAACTAGCGGGTACCAAGAGACCCAGTACTTC. V is TRBV28 and J is TRBJ2-5, with 9 bases that match TRBD2. Germline V CDR1 and CDR2: MDHEN, SYDVKM. V lost 2 bases and J lost 0; bases outside the gene matches: 1. This CDR3 contains 15 residues.

This clonotype was recorded many times. This chain uses TRBV5-1 with TRBJ2-3; 16 nucleotides line up with TRBD2. The CDR3 extends over 18 amino acids. V was clipped by 0 bases and J by 6 bases; unmatched bases: 7. From germline, CDR1 is SGHRS and CDR2 YFSETQ. CDR3 DNA sequence: TGCGCCAGCAGCTTGGAGGGGACTAGCGGGGGGGCCGCGGATACGCAGTATTTT. It translates to CASSLEGTSGGAADTQYF.

This clonotype was counted ten times or more. The chain recombines TRBV3-1 with TRBJ2-3; no clear D. CDR3 length equals 13 residues. Trimming left V 2 bases short and J 2 bases short, with 5 bases between. Germline V gene sequence: CDR1 LGHDT, CDR2 YNNKEL (reference sequence). The CDR3 loop reads CASSQYNTDTQYF. The CDR3 bases are TGTGCCAGCAGCCAATATAACACAGATACGCAGTATTTT.

The chain recombines TRBV3-1 with TRBJ1-1; D may be TRBD1 (5 bases). The ends were cut back, 3 bases at V and 5 bases at J, with 10 bases in the middle. From germline, CDR1 is LGHDT and CDR2 YNNKEL (reference sequence). The CDR3 runs to 13 residues. CDR3 DNA sequence: TGTGCCAGCAGCCATTGGGGCGGGACTGAAGCTTTCTTT. As protein: CASSHWGGTEAFF. The variable domain in full, completed from reference TRBV3-1 and TRBJ1-1, reads DTAVSQTPKYLVTQMGNDKSIKCEQNLGHDTMYWYKQDSKKFLKIMFSYNNKELIINETVPNRFSPKSPDKAHLNLHINSLELGDSAVYFCASSHWGGTEAFFGQGTRLTVV.

This clonotype has only a few counts. The CDR3 is CASSPVQGNQPQHF. The CDR3 DNA reads TGTGCCAGCAGCCCTGTACAGGGGAATCAGCCCCAGCATTTT. The V call is TRBV7-2, the J call TRBJ1-5; 7 bases line up with TRBD1. Per the germline V gene, CDR1 is SGHTA and CDR2 is FQGNSA. CDR3 length equals 14 residues. V dropped 5 bases and J dropped 4; count of bases not matched to a gene: 5. Using reference TRBV7-2 and TRBJ1-5 for the parts outside the CDR3, the full variable domain is GAGVSQSPSNKVTEKGKDVELRCDPISGHTALYWYRQSLGQGLEFLIYFQGNSAPDKSGLPSDRFSAERTGGSVSTLTIQRTQQEDSAVYLCASSPVQGNQPQHFGDGTRLSIL.

V usage is TRBV27 and J usage is TRBJ2-1; D call uncertain. The CDR3 runs 18 residues. Per the germline V gene, CDR1 is MNHEY and CDR2 is SMNVEV (reference sequence). V lost 8 bases, J lost 3 bases, and 26 bases lay in between. The CDR3 spells CASRRQTKRSFHYNEQFF. As DNA, the CDR3 is TGTGCCAGCCGGAGACAAACGAAAAGGAGTTTTCACTACAATGAGCAGTTCTTC.

This clonotype was recorded a few times. This chain connects TRBV5-6 to TRBJ1-2, with D tentatively TRBD1 (6 bases). Germline V CDR1 and CDR2: SGHDT, YYEEEE. Trimming pared 4 bases from V and 4 bases from J, leaving 14 bases between. This CDR3 contains 14 residues. The DNA of the CDR3 is TGTGCCAGCAGCAAGGACAGACAGAGCTATGGCTACACCTTC. Amino acid sequence: CASSKDRQSYGYTF.

This clonotype showed up just a few times. This chain uses TRBV20-1 with TRBJ2-5, with D perhaps matching TRBD1 (6 bases). The germline gives CDR1 DFQATT, CDR2 SNEGSKA (reference sequence). The CDR3 has 14 amino acids. The V end lost 2 bases, the J end lost 7 bases, and 17 bases lay between the germline ends. For the CDR3, the DNA is TGCAGTGCTAGACGAAACAACAGGGTGGGGACCCAGTACTTC. Translating gives CSARRNNRVGTQYF.

Ten or more counts support this clonotype. The chain couples TRBV7-2 to TRBJ2-2; no definite D call. V shed 1 base and J shed 1 base, with 4 bases lying between them. CDR1 is SGHTA, CDR2 FQGNSA, per germline. CDR3 length: 14 amino acids. CDR3 DNA: TGTGCCAGCAGCTTAGTACGGAACACCGGGGAGCTGTTTTTT. Its protein is CASSLVRNTGELFF.

The chain couples TRBV14 to TRBJ2-2, with 8 nucleotides matching TRBD1. V trimming: 4 bases; J trimming: 1 base; junction bases outside the gene matches: 5. This CDR3 spans 16 amino acids. Germline lookup yields CDR1 SGHDN and CDR2 FVKESK. The DNA for the CDR3 is TGTGCCAGCAGCCGTCCCGGGACAGGGAACACCGGGGAGCTGTTTTTT. Its protein is CASSRPGTGNTGELFF.

V gene TRBV6-2 or TRBV6-3 combines with J gene TRBJ2-7; D gene uncertain. The CDR3 consists of 13 residues. CDR1 is MNHEY and CDR2 is SVGEGT in the germline V gene. The V end was cut by 6 bases, the J end by 4 bases, with 13 bases between. In nucleotides, the CDR3 is TGTGCCAGCAGCGCCCAGCGAATTTACGAGCAGTACGTC. Translating gives CASSAQRIYEQYV.

The CDR3 bases are TGTGCCAGCCAATCGACAGTCAACACCGGGGAGCTGTTTTTT. Encoded protein: CASQSTVNTGELFF. The chain uses TRBV12-3 or TRBV12-4 and TRBJ2-2; D possibly corresponds to TRBD1 (5 bases). Trimming took off 8 bases at V and 2 bases at J, with 12 bases between the two ends. The CDR3 runs to 14 residues.

The chain uses TRBV7-2 and TRBJ2-5; TRBD2 might be the D (6 bases). The V gene's germline CDR1 is SGHTA and CDR2 FQGNSA. The CDR3 contains 13 residues. Trimming left V 5 bases short and J 3 bases short, with 10 bases between. In nucleotides, the CDR3 is TGTGCCAGCAGCCCGGGACTCAAAGAGACCCAGTACTTC. It encodes CASSPGLKETQYF.

This clonotype was seen a few times. CDR3 DNA: TGTGCCACCAGCAGAGATCCGACAGGGGCCAACGAGCAGTACTTC. It codes for CATSRDPTGANEQYF. This chain connects TRBV15 to TRBJ2-7, with 8 bases fitting TRBD1. Germline CDR1 LNHNV, CDR2 YYDKDF (reference sequence). The CDR3 length is 15 residues. V was pared by 0 bases and J by 5 bases, with 6 bases of the junction left unmatched.

The chain employs TRBV28 and TRBJ2-1, with TRBD1 matching 9 bases. The V gene's germline CDR1 is MDHEN and CDR2 SYDVKM. This CDR3 comprises 17 residues. Trimming cost V 1 base and J 7 bases; bases outside gene matches: 11. CDR3 sequence: CASSLSPGQGEGNEQFF. CDR3 in DNA: TGTGCCAGCAGTTTATCCCCGGGACAGGGTGAGGGTAATGAGCAGTTCTTC.